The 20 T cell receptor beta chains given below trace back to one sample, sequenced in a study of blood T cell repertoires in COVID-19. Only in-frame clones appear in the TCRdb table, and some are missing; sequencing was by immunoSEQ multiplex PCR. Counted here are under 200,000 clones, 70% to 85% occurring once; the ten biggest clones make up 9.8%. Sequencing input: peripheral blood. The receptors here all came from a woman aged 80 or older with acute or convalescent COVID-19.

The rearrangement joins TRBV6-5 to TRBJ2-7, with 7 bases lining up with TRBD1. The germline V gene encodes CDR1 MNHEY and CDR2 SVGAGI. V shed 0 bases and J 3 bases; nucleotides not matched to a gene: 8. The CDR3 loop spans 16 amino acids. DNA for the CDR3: TGTGCCAGCAGTTACTCCCACCCCAGGGACAGCTACGAGCAGTACTTC. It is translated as CASSYSHPRDSYEQYF.

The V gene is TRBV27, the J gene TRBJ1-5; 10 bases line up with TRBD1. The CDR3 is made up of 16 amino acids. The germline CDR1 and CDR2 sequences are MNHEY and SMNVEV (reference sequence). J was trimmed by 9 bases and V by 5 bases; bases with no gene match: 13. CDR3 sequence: CASSDKSGTGVRPQHF. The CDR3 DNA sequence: TGTGCCAGCAGTGATAAATCCGGGACAGGGGTACGGCCCCAGCATTTT.

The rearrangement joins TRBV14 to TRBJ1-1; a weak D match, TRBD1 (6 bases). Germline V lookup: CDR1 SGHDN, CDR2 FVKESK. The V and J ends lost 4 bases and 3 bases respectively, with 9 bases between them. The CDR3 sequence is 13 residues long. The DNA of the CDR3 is TGTGCCAGCAGCCCGGACAGATACACTGAAGCTTTCTTT. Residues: CASSPDRYTEAFF.

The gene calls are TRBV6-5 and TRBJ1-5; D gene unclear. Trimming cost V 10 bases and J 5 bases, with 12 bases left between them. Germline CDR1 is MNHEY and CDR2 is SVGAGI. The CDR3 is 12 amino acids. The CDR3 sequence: CATADGDQPQHF. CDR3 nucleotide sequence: TGTGCCACAGCAGATGGAGATCAGCCCCAGCATTTT.

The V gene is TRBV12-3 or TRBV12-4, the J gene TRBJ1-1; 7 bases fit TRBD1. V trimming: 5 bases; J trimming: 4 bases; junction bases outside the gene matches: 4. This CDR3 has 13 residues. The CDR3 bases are TGTGCCAGCAGTGTCGCAGGGGGCACTGAAGCTTTCTTT. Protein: CASSVAGGTEAFF.

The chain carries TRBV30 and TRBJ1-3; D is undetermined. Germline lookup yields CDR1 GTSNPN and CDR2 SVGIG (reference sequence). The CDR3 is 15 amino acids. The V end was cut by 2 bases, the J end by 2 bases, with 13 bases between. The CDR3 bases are TGTGCCTGGAGTATGAGGGAATACGCTGGAAACACCATATATTTT. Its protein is CAWSMREYAGNTIYF. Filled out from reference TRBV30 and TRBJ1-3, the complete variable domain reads SQTIHQWPATLVQPVGSPLSLECTVEGTSNPNLYWYRQAAGRGLQLLFYSVGIGQISSEVPQNLSASRPQDRQFILSSKKLLLSDSGFYLCAWSMREYAGNTIYFGEGSWLTVV.

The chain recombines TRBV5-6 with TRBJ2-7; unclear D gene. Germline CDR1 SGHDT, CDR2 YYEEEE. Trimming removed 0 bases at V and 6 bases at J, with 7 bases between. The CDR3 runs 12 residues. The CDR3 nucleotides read TGTGCCAGCAGCTTGGGTTTGCGCGAGCAGTACTTC. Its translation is CASSLGLREQYF.

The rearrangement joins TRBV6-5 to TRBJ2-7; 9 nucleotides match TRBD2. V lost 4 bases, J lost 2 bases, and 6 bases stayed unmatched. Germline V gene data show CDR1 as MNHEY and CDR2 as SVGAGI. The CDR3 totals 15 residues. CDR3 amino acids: CASSWRGGEAYEQYF. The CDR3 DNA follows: TGTGCCAGCAGTTGGCGGGGGGGGGAAGCCTACGAGCAGTACTTC.

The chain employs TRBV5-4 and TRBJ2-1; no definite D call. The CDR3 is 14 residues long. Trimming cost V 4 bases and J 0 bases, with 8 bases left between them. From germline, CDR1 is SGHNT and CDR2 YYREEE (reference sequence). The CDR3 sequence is CASSPVVSYNEQFF. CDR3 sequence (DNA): TGTGCCAGCAGCCCGGTGGTCTCCTACAATGAGCAGTTCTTC.

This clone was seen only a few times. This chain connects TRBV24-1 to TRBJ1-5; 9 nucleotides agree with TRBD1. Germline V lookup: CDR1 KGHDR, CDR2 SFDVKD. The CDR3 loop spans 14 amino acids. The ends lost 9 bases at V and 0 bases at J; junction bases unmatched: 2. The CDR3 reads CATWTGDSNQPQHF. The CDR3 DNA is TGTGCCACCTGGACAGGGGATAGCAATCAGCCCCAGCATTTT.

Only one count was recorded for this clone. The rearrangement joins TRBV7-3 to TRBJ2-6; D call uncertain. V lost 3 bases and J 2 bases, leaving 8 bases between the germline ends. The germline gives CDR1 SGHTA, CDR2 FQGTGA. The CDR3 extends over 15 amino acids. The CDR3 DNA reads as TGTGCCAGCAGCTTGAGTTCACCTGGGGCCAACGTCCTGACTTTC. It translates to CASSLSSPGANVLTF.

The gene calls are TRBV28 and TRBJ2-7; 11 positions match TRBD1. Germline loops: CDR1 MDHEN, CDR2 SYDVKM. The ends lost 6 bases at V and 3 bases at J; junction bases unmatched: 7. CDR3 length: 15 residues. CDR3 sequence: CASSPTGTGGYEQYF. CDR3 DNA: TGTGCCAGCAGCCCGACCGGGACAGGGGGCTACGAGCAGTACTTC.

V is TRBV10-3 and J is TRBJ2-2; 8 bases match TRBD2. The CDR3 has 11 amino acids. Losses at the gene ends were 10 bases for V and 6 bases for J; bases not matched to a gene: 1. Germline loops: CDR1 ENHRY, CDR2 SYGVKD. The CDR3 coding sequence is TGTGCCACGCGGGGGGCCGGGGAGCTGTTTTTT. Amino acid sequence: CATRGAGELFF.

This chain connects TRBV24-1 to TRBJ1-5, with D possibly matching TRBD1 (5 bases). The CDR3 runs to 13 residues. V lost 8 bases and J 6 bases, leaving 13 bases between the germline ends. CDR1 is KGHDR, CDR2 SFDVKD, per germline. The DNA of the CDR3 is TGTGCCACCACGGCCGGGGGGGGTCAGCCCCAGCATTTT. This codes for CATTAGGGQPQHF.

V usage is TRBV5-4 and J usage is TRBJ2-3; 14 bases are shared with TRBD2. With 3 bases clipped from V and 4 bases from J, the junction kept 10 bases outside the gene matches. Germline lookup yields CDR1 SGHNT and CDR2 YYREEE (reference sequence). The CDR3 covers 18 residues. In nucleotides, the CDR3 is TGTGCCAGCAGCTCCGGAGCGGGACTAGCGGGGGCGGCAGATACGCAGTATTTT. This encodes CASSSGAGLAGAADTQYF.

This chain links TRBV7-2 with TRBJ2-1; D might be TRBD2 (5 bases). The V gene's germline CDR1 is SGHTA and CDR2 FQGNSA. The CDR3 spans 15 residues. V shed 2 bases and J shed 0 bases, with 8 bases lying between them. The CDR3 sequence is CASSLLGSSYNEQFF. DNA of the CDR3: TGTGCCAGCAGCTTACTGGGGAGCTCCTACAATGAGCAGTTCTTC.

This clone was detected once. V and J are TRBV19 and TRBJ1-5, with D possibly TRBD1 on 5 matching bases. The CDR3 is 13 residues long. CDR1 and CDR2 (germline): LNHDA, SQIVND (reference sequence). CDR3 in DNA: TGTGCTGTACAAAGACAGTGGAATCAGCCCCAGCATTTT. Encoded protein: CAVQRQWNQPQHF.

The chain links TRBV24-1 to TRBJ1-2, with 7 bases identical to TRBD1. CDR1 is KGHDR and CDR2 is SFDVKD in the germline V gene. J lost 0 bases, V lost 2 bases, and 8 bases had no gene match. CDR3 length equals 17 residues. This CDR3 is CATSDSSGTEANYGYTF. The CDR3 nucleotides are TGTGCCACCAGTGATTCATCCGGGACAGAAGCTAACTATGGCTACACCTTC.

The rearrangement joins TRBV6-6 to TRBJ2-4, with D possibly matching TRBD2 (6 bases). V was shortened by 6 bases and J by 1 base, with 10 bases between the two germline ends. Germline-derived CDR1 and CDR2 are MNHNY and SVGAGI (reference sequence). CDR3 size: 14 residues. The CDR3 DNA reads TGTGCCAGCAGCCCACGGGGGGCCAAAAACATTCAGTACTTC. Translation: CASSPRGAKNIQYF.

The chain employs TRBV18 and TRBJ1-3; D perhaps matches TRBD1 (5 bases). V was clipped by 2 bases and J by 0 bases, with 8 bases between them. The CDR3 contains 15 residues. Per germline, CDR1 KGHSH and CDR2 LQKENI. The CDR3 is CASSPGGVSGNTIYF. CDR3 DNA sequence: TGTGCCAGCTCACCAGGAGGGGTCTCTGGAAACACCATATATTTT.